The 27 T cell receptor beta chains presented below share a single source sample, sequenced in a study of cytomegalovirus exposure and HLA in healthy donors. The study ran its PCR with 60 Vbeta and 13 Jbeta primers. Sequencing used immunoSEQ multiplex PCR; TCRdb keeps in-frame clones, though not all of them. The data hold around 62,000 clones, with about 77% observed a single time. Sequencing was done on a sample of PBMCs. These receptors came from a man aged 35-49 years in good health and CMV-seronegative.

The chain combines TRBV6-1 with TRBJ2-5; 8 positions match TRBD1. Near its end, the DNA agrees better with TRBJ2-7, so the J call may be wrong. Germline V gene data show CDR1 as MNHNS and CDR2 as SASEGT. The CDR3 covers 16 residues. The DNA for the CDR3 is TGTGCCAGCAGTGAATTGACAGGGGCGACCTCCTACGAGCAGTACTTC. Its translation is CASSELTGATSYEQYF.

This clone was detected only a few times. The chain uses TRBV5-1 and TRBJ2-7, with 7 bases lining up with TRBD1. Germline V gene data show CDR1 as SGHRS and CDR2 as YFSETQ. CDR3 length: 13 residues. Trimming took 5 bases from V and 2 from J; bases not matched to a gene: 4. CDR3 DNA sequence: TGCGCCAGCAGAGGGACAGCAACCTACGAGCAGTACTTC. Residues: CASRGTATYEQYF.

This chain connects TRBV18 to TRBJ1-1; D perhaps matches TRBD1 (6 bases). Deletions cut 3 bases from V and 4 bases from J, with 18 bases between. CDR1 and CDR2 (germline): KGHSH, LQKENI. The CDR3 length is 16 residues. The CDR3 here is CASSPLDRGELTEAFF. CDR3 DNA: TGTGCCAGCTCACCCCTGGACAGAGGCGAACTCACTGAAGCTTTCTTT.

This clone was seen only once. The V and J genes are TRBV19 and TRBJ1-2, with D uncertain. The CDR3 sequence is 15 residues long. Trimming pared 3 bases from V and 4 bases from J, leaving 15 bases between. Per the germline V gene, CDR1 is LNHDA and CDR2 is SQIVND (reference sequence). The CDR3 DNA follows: TGTGCCAGTAGTATTCGAGCGACCCTCCGCTATGGCTACACCTTC. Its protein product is CASSIRATLRYGYTF. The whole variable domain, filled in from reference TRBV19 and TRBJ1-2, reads DGGITQSPKYLFRKEGQNVTLSCEQNLNHDAMYWYRQDPGQGLRLIYYSQIVNDFQKGDIAEGYSVSREKKESFPLTVTSAQKNPTAFYLCASSIRATLRYGYTFGSGTRLTVV.

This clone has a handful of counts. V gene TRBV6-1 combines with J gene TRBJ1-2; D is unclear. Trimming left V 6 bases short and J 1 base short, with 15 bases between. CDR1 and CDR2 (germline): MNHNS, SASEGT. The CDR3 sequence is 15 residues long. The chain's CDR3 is CASRLPQPNNYGYTF. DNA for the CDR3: TGTGCCAGCAGATTGCCACAGCCGAATAACTATGGCTACACCTTC.

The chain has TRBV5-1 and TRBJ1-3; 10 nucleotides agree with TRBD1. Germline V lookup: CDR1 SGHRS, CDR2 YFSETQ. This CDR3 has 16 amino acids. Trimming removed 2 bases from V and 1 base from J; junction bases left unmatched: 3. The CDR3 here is CASSFGGQGSGNTIYF. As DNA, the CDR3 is TGCGCCAGCAGCTTTGGGGGACAGGGGTCTGGAAACACCATATATTTT.

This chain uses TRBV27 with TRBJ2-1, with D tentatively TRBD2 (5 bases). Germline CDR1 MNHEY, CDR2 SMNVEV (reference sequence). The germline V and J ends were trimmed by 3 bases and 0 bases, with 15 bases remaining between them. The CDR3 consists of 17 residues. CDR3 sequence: CASSFGPPGDSYNEQFF. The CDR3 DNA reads TGTGCCAGCAGTTTTGGACCTCCCGGGGACTCCTACAATGAGCAGTTCTTC.

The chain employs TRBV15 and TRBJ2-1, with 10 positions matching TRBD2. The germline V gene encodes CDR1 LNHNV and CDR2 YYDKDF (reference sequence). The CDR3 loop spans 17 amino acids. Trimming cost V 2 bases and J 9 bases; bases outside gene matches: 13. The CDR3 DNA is TGTGCCACCAGCAGAACAAACAGAAGCGGGAGGGCCCTTGAGCAGTTCTTC. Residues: CATSRTNRSGRALEQFF.

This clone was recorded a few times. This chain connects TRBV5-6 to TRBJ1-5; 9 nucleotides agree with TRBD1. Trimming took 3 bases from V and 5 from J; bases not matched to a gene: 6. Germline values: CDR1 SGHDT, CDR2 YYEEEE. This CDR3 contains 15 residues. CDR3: CASSSEQGAHQPQHF. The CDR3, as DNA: TGTGCCAGCAGCTCCGAACAGGGGGCTCATCAGCCCCAGCATTTT.

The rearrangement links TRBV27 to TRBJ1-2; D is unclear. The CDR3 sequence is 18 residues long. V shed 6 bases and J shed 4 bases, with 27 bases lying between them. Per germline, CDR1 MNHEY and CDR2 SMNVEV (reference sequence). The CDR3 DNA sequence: TGTGCCAGCAGGCTTGGCGGACGGGGTAGTTCCTCGGGCTATGGCTACACCTTC. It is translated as CASRLGGRGSSSGYGYTF.

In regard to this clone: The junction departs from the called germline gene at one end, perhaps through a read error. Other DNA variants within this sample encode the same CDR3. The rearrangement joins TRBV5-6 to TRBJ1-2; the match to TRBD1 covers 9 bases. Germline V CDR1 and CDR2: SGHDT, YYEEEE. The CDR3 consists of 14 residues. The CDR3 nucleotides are TGCGCCAGCACCGTGGACAGGGGTGGCTATGGCTACACCTTC. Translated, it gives CASTVDRGGYGYTF.

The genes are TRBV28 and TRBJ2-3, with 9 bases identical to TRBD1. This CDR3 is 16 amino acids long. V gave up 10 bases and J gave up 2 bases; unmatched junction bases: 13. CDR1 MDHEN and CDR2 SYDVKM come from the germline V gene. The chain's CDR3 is CATTRDREGYTDTQYF. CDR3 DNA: TGTGCCACAACCCGGGACAGGGAGGGTTACACAGATACGCAGTATTTT.

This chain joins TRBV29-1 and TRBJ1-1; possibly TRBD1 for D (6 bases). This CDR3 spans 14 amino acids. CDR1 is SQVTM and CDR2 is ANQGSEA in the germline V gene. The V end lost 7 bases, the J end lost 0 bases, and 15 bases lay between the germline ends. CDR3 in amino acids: CSAYGQFMNTEAFF. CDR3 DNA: TGCAGCGCATACGGACAGTTCATGAACACTGAAGCTTTCTTT.

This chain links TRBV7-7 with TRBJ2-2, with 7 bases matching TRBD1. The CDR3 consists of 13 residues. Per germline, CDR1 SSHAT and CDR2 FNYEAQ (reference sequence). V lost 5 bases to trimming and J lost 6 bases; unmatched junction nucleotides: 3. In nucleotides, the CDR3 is TGTGCCAGCAGCGACAGGGTTGCCGGGGAGCTGTTTTTT. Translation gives CASSDRVAGELFF. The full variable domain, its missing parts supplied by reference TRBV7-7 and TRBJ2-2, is GAGVSQSPRYKVTKRGQDVTLRCDPISSHATLYWYQQALGQGPEFLTYFNYEAQPDKSGLPSDRFSAERPEGSISTLTIQRTEQRDSAMYRCASSDRVAGELFFGEGSRLTVL.

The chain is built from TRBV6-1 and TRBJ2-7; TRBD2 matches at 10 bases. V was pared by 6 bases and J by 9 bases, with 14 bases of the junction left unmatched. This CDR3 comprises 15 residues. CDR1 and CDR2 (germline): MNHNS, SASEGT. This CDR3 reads CASRTSSGSLLAQYF. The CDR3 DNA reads TGTGCCAGCAGGACGTCTAGCGGGAGCCTTTTAGCGCAGTACTTC.

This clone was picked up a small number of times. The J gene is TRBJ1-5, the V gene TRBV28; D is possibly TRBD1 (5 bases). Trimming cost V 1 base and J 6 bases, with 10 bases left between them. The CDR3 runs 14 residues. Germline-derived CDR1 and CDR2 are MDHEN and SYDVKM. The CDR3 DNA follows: TGTGCCAGCAGTTTATCCCAGGGAACTCAGCCCCAGCATTTT. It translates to CASSLSQGTQPQHF.

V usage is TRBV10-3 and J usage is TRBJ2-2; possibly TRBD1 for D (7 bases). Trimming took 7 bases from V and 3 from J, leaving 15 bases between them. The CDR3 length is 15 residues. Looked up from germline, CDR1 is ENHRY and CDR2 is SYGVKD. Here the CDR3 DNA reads TGTGCCATCAAAGGGGGGACAGCTTACACCGGGGAGCTGTTTTTT. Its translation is CAIKGGTAYTGELFF.

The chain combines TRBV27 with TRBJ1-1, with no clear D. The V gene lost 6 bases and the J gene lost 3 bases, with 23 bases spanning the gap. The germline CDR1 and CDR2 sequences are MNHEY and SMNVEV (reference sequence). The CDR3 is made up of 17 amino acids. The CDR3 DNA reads TGTGCCAGCAGCCGCCTTGGACTTCGGCCCGGGCACACTGAAGCTTTCTTT. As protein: CASSRLGLRPGHTEAFF.

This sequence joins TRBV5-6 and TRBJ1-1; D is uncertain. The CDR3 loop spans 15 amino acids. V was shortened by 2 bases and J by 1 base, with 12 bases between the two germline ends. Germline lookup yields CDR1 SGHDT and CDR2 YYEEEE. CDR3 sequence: CASSFQVAKNTEAFF. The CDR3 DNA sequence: TGTGCCAGCAGCTTTCAGGTGGCTAAGAACACTGAAGCTTTCTTT. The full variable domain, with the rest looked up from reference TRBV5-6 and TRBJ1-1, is DAGVTQSPTHLIKTRGQQVTLRCSPKSGHDTVSWYQQALGQGPQFIFQYYEEEERQRGNFPDRFSGHQFPNYSSELNVNALLLGDSALYLCASSFQVAKNTEAFFGQGTRLTVV.

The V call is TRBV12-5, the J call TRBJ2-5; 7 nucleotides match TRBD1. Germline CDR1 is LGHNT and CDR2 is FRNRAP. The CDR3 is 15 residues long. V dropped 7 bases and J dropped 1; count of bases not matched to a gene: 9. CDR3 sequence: CASAETGPVQETQYF. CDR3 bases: TGTGCTAGTGCCGAGACAGGGCCCGTCCAAGAGACCCAGTACTTC.

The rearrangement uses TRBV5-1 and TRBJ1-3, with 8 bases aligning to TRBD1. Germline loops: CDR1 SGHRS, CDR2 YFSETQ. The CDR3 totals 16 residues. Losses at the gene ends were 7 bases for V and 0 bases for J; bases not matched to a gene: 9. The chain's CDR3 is CASAAVTGGSGNTIYF. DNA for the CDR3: TGCGCCAGCGCAGCCGTTACAGGGGGCTCTGGAAACACCATATATTTT.

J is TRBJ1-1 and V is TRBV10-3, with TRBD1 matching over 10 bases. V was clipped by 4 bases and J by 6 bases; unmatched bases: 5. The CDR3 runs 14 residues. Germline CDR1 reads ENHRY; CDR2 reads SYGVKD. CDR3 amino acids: CAISGTGTGAEAFF. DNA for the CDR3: TGTGCCATCAGTGGAACCGGGACAGGGGCTGAAGCTTTCTTT.

CDR3 sequence reads: CASSFGAGENTEAFF. CDR3 nucleotide sequence: TGCGCCAGCAGCTTCGGGGCAGGGGAGAACACTGAAGCTTTCTTT. The chain recombines TRBV5-1 with TRBJ1-1; TRBD1 might be the D (6 bases). CDR1 is SGHRS, CDR2 YFSETQ, per germline. V was cut by 2 bases and J by 1 base, with 12 bases left in between. The CDR3 extends over 15 amino acids.

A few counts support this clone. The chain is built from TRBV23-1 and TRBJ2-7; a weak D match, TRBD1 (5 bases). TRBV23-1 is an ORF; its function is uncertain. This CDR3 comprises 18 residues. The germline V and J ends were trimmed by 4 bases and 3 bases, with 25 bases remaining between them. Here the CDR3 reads CASSPFSESTVKVYEQYF. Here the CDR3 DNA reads TGCGCCAGCAGTCCTTTTAGTGAGTCGACAGTGAAGGTCTACGAGCAGTACTTC.

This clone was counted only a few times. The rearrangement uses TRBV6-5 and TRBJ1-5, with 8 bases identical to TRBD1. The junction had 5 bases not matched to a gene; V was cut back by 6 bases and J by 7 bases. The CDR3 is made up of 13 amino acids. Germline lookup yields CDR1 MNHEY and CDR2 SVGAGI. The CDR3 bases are TGTGCCAGCAGGTCAGGGGGCAGCCAGCCCCAGCATTTT. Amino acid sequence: CASRSGGSQPQHF.

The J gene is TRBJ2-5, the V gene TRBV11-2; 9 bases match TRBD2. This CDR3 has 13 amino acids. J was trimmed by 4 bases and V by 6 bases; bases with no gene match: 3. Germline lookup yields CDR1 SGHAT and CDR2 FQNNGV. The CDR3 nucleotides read TGTGCCAGCAGTTTTAGCGGGGGAGAGACCCAGTACTTC. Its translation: CASSFSGGETQYF.

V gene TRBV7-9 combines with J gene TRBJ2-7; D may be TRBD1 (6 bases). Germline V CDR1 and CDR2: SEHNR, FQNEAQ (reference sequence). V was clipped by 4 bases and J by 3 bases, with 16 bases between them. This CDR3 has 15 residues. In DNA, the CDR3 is TGTGCCAGCAGCTCTCCAACGACAGGTAGCTACGAGCAGTACTTC. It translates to CASSSPTTGSYEQYF.